The rows below give T cell receptor beta chains drawn from one sample of a study of cytomegalovirus exposure and HLA in healthy donors. The assay was immunoSEQ multiplex PCR, and TCRdb's table has in-frame clones only and misses some. The sample holds around 100,000 clones, less than 70% seen once. The sequencing input was PBMCs. These TCRs come from a woman under 40 in good health and CMV-seronegative. The CDR3 runs from the conserved cysteine through the conserved F or W. Each record gives: clone size, V gene, D gene, J gene, CDR3 length, CDR3 DNA, CDR3 protein. A D gene is named only where the DNA matches it firmly. Rows may omit the clone size; those that give it use once, few, many or a size class.

clone_size: .; v_call: TRBV15; d_call: TRBD1; j_call: TRBJ1-2; cdr3_length: 13; cdr3_nt: TGTGCCACCAGCAGCCAGGGGGCCGCTGGCTACACCTTC; cdr3_aa: CATSSQGAAGYTF
clone_size: .; v_call: TRBV4-2; d_call: .; j_call: TRBJ2-1; cdr3_length: 14; cdr3_nt: TGTGCCAGCAGCCAAGATCGAAGCGATAGTGAGCAGTTCTTC; cdr3_aa: CASSQDRSDSEQFF
clone_size: .; v_call: TRBV6-5; d_call: .; j_call: TRBJ1-2; cdr3_length: 13; cdr3_nt: TGTGCCAATAAGACCCGGAGGGGCTATGGCTACACCTTC; cdr3_aa: CANKTRRGYGYTF
clone_size: .; v_call: TRBV28; d_call: TRBD1; j_call: TRBJ1-2; cdr3_length: 13; cdr3_nt: TGTGCCAGCAGACGACAGGGGTACTATGGCTACACCTTC; cdr3_aa: CASRRQGYYGYTF
clone_size: few; v_call: TRBV10-1; d_call: TRBD1; j_call: TRBJ2-5; cdr3_length: 19; cdr3_nt: TGCGCCAGCAGTGAGCCCCCCCTCTTAGGACAGGGAAGGGAGGAGACCCAGTACTTC; cdr3_aa: CASSEPPLLGQGREETQYF
clone_size: once; v_call: TRBV5-1; d_call: .; j_call: TRBJ2-2; cdr3_length: 14; cdr3_nt: TGCGCCAGCAGCTTGGACACGAACACCGGGGAGCTGTTTTTT; cdr3_aa: CASSLDTNTGELFF
clone_size: .; v_call: TRBV4-1; d_call: .; j_call: TRBJ1-1; cdr3_length: 13; cdr3_nt: TGCGCCAGCAGCGGGACACTAAACACTGAAGCTTTCTTT; cdr3_aa: CASSGTLNTEAFF
clone_size: .; v_call: TRBV5-4; d_call: .; j_call: TRBJ1-4; cdr3_length: 14; cdr3_nt: TGTGCCAGCAGCAGGAGGGGAACTAATGAAAAACTGTTTTTT; cdr3_aa: CASSRRGTNEKLFF
clone_size: .; v_call: TRBV6-5; d_call: TRBD2; j_call: TRBJ2-1; cdr3_length: 14; cdr3_nt: TGTGCCAGCAGGCTAGCGGGAGTTGTGGATGAGCAGTTCTTC; cdr3_aa: CASRLAGVVDEQFF
clone_size: .; v_call: TRBV7-9; d_call: .; j_call: TRBJ1-1; cdr3_length: 15; cdr3_nt: TGTGCCAGCAGTTTTGTCTCTCAGGAAAACACTGAAGCTTTCTTT; cdr3_aa: CASSFVSQENTEAFF
clone_size: once; v_call: TRBV7-9; d_call: TRBD2; j_call: TRBJ2-3; cdr3_length: 16; cdr3_nt: TGTGCCAGCAGCTTAGGGACTAGCGGATTCACAGATACGCAGTATTTT; cdr3_aa: CASSLGTSGFTDTQYF
clone_size: .; v_call: TRBV7-9; d_call: .; j_call: TRBJ2-7; cdr3_length: 16; cdr3_nt: TGTGCCAGCAGCTTAGCTGGAGCGCCGAAGACCTACGAGCAGTACTTC; cdr3_aa: CASSLAGAPKTYEQYF
clone_size: .; v_call: TRBV10-1; d_call: TRBD1; j_call: TRBJ2-5; cdr3_length: 14; cdr3_nt: TGCGCCAGCAGCGAAACAGGGGACCAAGAGACCCAGTACTTC; cdr3_aa: CASSETGDQETQYF
clone_size: .; v_call: TRBV7-9; d_call: TRBD2; j_call: TRBJ2-1; cdr3_length: 15; cdr3_nt: TGTGCCAGCAGCTTCCCCGGGACTAGCGGCAATGAGCAGTTCTTC; cdr3_aa: CASSFPGTSGNEQFF
clone_size: .; v_call: TRBV7-6; d_call: .; j_call: TRBJ2-3; cdr3_length: 14; cdr3_nt: TGTGCCAGCAGCCGAGGAGGGGGCACAGATACGCAGTATTTT; cdr3_aa: CASSRGGGTDTQYF
clone_size: few; v_call: TRBV7-3; d_call: TRBD1; j_call: TRBJ1-2; cdr3_length: 14; cdr3_nt: TGTGCCAGCAGCCCTGGGACAGGGGGAGGTGGCTACACCTTC; cdr3_aa: CASSPGTGGGGYTF
clone_size: .; v_call: TRBV7-7; d_call: .; j_call: TRBJ2-5; cdr3_length: 15; cdr3_nt: TGTGCTAGCAGCTCGGGGGTGGGGGGCCAAGAGACCCAGTACTTC; cdr3_aa: CASSSGVGGQETQYF
clone_size: .; v_call: TRBV7-3; d_call: .; j_call: TRBJ1-2; cdr3_length: 15; cdr3_nt: TGTGCCAGCAGAGGGGACATCCTGAGGGTCTATGGCTACACCTTC; cdr3_aa: CASRGDILRVYGYTF
clone_size: .; v_call: TRBV28; d_call: .; j_call: TRBJ2-1; cdr3_length: 13; cdr3_nt: TGTGCCAGCAGTTCCTTAAATTACAATGAGCAGTTCTTC; cdr3_aa: CASSSLNYNEQFF
clone_size: .; v_call: TRBV28; d_call: .; j_call: TRBJ2-2; cdr3_length: 16; cdr3_nt: TGTGCCAGCCTCAGGGGATATACAGGGTTCACCGGGGAGCTGTTTTTT; cdr3_aa: CASLRGYTGFTGELFF
clone_size: .; v_call: TRBV19; d_call: TRBD1; j_call: TRBJ1-4; cdr3_length: 15; cdr3_nt: TGTGCCAGTAGTCCCCTGGGACAGGATAATGAAAAACTGTTTTTT; cdr3_aa: CASSPLGQDNEKLFF
clone_size: few; v_call: TRBV5-1; d_call: TRBD1; j_call: TRBJ1-2; cdr3_length: 15; cdr3_nt: TGCGCCAGCAGCTTGGAAAACCAGGGGGCCTATGGCTACACCTTC; cdr3_aa: CASSLENQGAYGYTF
clone_size: .; v_call: TRBV7-2; d_call: TRBD2; j_call: TRBJ2-3; cdr3_length: 16; cdr3_nt: TGTGCCAGCAGCCCGCTGACTAGCGGGGGCACAGATACGCAGTATTTT; cdr3_aa: CASSPLTSGGTDTQYF
clone_size: .; v_call: TRBV13; d_call: TRBD2; j_call: TRBJ2-3; cdr3_length: 14; cdr3_nt: TGTGCCAGCAGCTTAGCGGGGGGAAGGGATACGCAGTATTTT; cdr3_aa: CASSLAGGRDTQYF